The clone carrying this T cell receptor (beta chain) was detected ten times or more. What it binds is not known. This entry belongs to a study of CD8 T cells in ankylosing spondylitis. General study results and limits: There was reportedly significant enrichment of clones that were disease-linked in matched ankylosing spondylitis synovial fluid. Relatively rare in peripheral blood, disease-linked clones were also CD8+. A TCR beta motif of eight highly homologous variants appeared characteristic of ankylosing spondylitis blood.

One entry per CDR3 protein, called by TCRdb with MiXCR from the 5' RACE reads. The data contain 160,000 or so distinct CDR3 sequences, 8.5% to 10% of them singletons. Germline V gene lookup returns CDR1 SEHNR and CDR2 FQNEAQ (reference sequence). The CDR3 contains 16 residues. V was clipped by 6 bases and J by 3 bases; unmatched bases: 12. Sequences were obtained from blood, either unsorted or a sorted T cell fraction (not recorded which). This rearrangement joins TRBV7-9 to TRBJ2-7; 9 bases fit TRBD1. This TCR was sampled from a female donor with ankylosing spondylitis or in good health (not recorded which). CDR3 protein: CASSGYRDRDIYEQYF. The CDR3 DNA reads TGTGCCAGCAGTGGATACCGGGACAGGGACATCTACGAGCAGTACTTC.